The 23 T cell receptor beta chains in this list originate from one sample, sequenced in a study of OX40 agonist ivuxolimab in advanced cancers. TCRdb's table, derived via immunoSEQ multiplex PCR, lists solely in-frame clones and lacks some. The sample includes 60,000 to 75,000 clones, 81% of them seen just once. Here the sequenced sample was CD4+ or CD8+ T cells sorted from blood, taken in a trial of the OX40 agonist ivuxolimab. The receptors come from an adult with an advanced solid tumor such as melanoma, head and neck, liver or kidney cancer.

V gene TRBV4-2 combines with J gene TRBJ2-1; TRBD2 matches at 12 bases. The CDR3 loop spans 16 amino acids. J lost 7 bases, V lost 0 bases, and 4 bases had no gene match. Germline V lookup: CDR1 LGHNA, CDR2 YNFKEQ. CDR3 protein: CASSQDLAGGLNEQFF. CDR3 sequence (DNA): TGTGCCAGCAGCCAAGATCTAGCGGGGGGGCTTAATGAGCAGTTCTTC.

The chain joins TRBV30 to TRBJ2-4; TRBD2 agrees at 7 bases. Germline V CDR1 and CDR2: GTSNPN, SVGIG (reference sequence). V lost 5 bases and J lost 1; bases outside the gene matches: 5. This CDR3 is 14 amino acids long. The CDR3 spells CAWSVAGAKNIQYF. CDR3 coding DNA: TGTGCCTGGTCTGTAGCGGGTGCCAAAAACATTCAGTACTTC.

The chain joins TRBV11-2 to TRBJ2-3, with D tentatively TRBD1 (6 bases). Germline CDR1 is SGHAT and CDR2 is FQNNGV. The CDR3 is 15 residues long. The V end lost 6 bases, the J end lost 4 bases, and 17 bases lay between the germline ends. The CDR3 loop reads CASRKQGGKADTQYF. The CDR3 coding sequence is TGTGCCAGCAGAAAACAGGGTGGGAAGGCAGATACGCAGTATTTT.

The gene calls are TRBV9 and TRBJ2-3; D not resolved. The ends were cut back, 4 bases at V and 5 bases at J, with 11 bases in the middle. The germline V gene encodes CDR1 SGDLS and CDR2 YYNGEE. This CDR3 is 13 amino acids long. CDR3 region: CASSTPERDTQYF. The CDR3 nucleotides are TGTGCCAGCAGCACCCCTGAGCGAGATACGCAGTATTTT.

This clone occurred a few times. The CDR3 nucleotides read TGTGCCTGGAGTGCCGGGACAGTGAATTCACCCCTCCACTTT. Translated: CAWSAGTVNSPLHF. The chain is built from TRBV30 and TRBJ1-6; 7 bases match TRBD1. Germline loops: CDR1 GTSNPN, CDR2 SVGIG (reference sequence). The CDR3 spans 14 residues. V trimming: 1 base; J trimming: 7 bases; junction bases outside the gene matches: 4.

The gene calls are TRBV5-1 and TRBJ2-7; 9 bases are a match to TRBD1. CDR1 and CDR2 (germline): SGHRS, YFSETQ. The CDR3 is 15 amino acids. V lost 0 bases and J lost 1; bases outside the gene matches: 2. The CDR3 region has the DNA TGCGCCAGCAGCTTGGCGGGACAGGGTTCCTACGAGCAGTACTTC. It translates to CASSLAGQGSYEQYF.

The CDR3 protein is CASSYGQAPNGYTF. CDR3 DNA: TGTGCCAGCAGTTACGGGCAGGCTCCTAATGGCTACACCTTC. The chain uses TRBV6-5 and TRBJ1-2; D unclear. The CDR3 has 14 amino acids. The V and J ends lost 2 bases and 6 bases respectively, with 13 bases between them. Germline V gene data show CDR1 as MNHEY and CDR2 as SVGAGI.

The chain recombines TRBV19 with TRBJ1-6; no firm D call. From germline, CDR1 is LNHDA and CDR2 SQIVND (reference sequence). V was pared by 3 bases and J by 9 bases, with 9 bases between. The CDR3 spans 13 residues. This chain's CDR3 is CASSMGLGSPLHF. In DNA form, the CDR3 reads TGTGCCAGTAGTATGGGATTAGGTTCACCCCTCCACTTT.

This sequence joins TRBV5-8 and TRBJ2-2, with no clear D. This CDR3 has 15 amino acids. Germline V gene sequence: CDR1 SGHTS, CDR2 YDEGEE. V lost 4 bases and J 3 bases, leaving 13 bases between the germline ends. The CDR3 loop reads CASSPRPLHTGELFF. The CDR3 region has the DNA TGTGCCAGCAGCCCGCGTCCCCTCCACACCGGGGAGCTGTTTTTT.

CDR3 sequence (DNA): TGTGCCAGCAGCTTAACCGGGACAGTCTCCTACAATGAGCAGTTCTTC. The encoded protein is CASSLTGTVSYNEQFF. The V gene is TRBV7-2, the J gene TRBJ2-1; 7 bases fit TRBD1. The V segment lost 2 bases and the J segment 0 bases; nucleotides outside the gene matches: 4. The germline CDR1 and CDR2 sequences are SGHTA and FQGNSA. CDR3 size: 16 residues.

The rearrangement uses TRBV5-1 and TRBJ2-5; D might be TRBD2 (6 bases). This CDR3 is built from 13 residues. Germline CDR1 and CDR2: SGHRS and YFSETQ. The V end was cut by 2 bases, the J end by 3 bases, with 8 bases between. The CDR3: CASSLTGEETQYF. DNA of the CDR3: TGCGCCAGCAGCTTAACGGGGGAAGAGACCCAGTACTTC.

In its sample, this clone was seen a few times. The V gene is TRBV2, the J gene TRBJ1-1; D remains unclear. The germline gives CDR1 SNHLY, CDR2 FYNNEI. The ends were cut back, 10 bases at V and 3 bases at J, with 18 bases in the middle. The CDR3 has 14 amino acids. Written as DNA, the CDR3 is TGTGCCACCAGCCGTGGAGGCGGGGACACTGAAGCTTTCTTT. The encoded protein is CATSRGGGDTEAFF.

V and J are TRBV6-4 and TRBJ2-3, with D tentatively TRBD1 (6 bases). The germline V gene encodes CDR1 MRHNA and CDR2 SNTAGT. The V gene lost 6 bases and the J gene lost 4 bases, with 17 bases spanning the gap. The CDR3 contains 15 residues. DNA of the CDR3: TGTGCCAGCAGCGCAAGTACAGGGCGGGCAGATACGCAGTATTTT. This translates into CASSASTGRADTQYF.

The rearrangement links TRBV19 to TRBJ1-6; D gene unclear. V lost 9 bases and J lost 8, with 11 bases in between. The germline gives CDR1 LNHDA, CDR2 SQIVND (reference sequence). The CDR3 runs 12 residues. CDR3 nucleotide sequence: TGTGCCAGCAGGAGTGACTATTCACCCCTCCACTTT. Its protein is CASRSDYSPLHF.

The chain uses TRBV27 and TRBJ1-5, with TRBD1 as a possible D gene (5 bases). This CDR3 has 20 amino acids. Germline V CDR1 and CDR2: MNHEY, SMNVEV (reference sequence). The V end lost 6 bases, the J end lost 0 bases, and 27 bases lay between the germline ends. CDR3 in amino acids: CASRPTTRGPPEFSNQPQHF. The CDR3 nucleotides are TGTGCCAGCAGGCCGACAACCCGGGGCCCTCCGGAATTTAGCAATCAGCCCCAGCATTTT.

This chain links TRBV5-4 with TRBJ1-2; a possible D gene is TRBD1 (5 bases). Between the trimmed V and J ends, which lost 4 bases and 2 bases, there was a span of 9 bases. Germline V gives CDR1 SGHNT, CDR2 YYREEE (reference sequence). This CDR3 has 13 amino acids. The CDR3 bases are TGTGCCAGCAGCATCGACAGCAACTATGGCTACACCTTC. This encodes CASSIDSNYGYTF.

The J gene is TRBJ1-2, the V gene TRBV4-2, with 9 bases identical to TRBD1. J was trimmed by 6 bases and V by 3 bases; bases with no gene match: 5. Germline V CDR1 and CDR2: LGHNA, YNFKEQ. The CDR3 has 14 amino acids. The CDR3 sequence: CASSQNRGRDGYTF. The CDR3 nucleotides are TGTGCCAGCAGCCAGAACAGGGGGCGGGATGGCTACACCTTC.

This clone was seen once. V and J are TRBV12-5 and TRBJ2-5, with D perhaps being TRBD1 or TRBD2 (7 bases each). Germline V CDR1 and CDR2: LGHNT, FRNRAP. This CDR3 contains 12 residues. Trimming took 6 bases from V and 9 from J, leaving 14 bases between them. CDR3 in amino acids: CASGPQGRAQYF. For the CDR3, the DNA is TGTGCTAGTGGCCCACAGGGGAGGGCCCAGTACTTC.

The table lists this clone with a few counts. The chain uses TRBV19 and TRBJ1-6, with a possible D match to TRBD1 (6 bases). Trimming left V 8 bases short and J 10 bases short, with 12 bases between. The CDR3 has 12 residues. Germline V gives CDR1 LNHDA, CDR2 SQIVND (reference sequence). The CDR3 region is CASQGLGSPLHF. The CDR3 DNA reads as TGTGCCAGTCAGGGGTTGGGGTCACCCCTCCACTTT.

The chain combines TRBV5-1 with TRBJ2-1, with D hard to call. V was shortened by 1 base and J by 5 bases, with 7 bases between the two germline ends. The CDR3 is 13 residues long. The germline gives CDR1 SGHRS, CDR2 YFSETQ. For the CDR3, the DNA is TGCGCCAGCAGCTTGACCGCCCACAATGAGCAGTTCTTC. Encoded protein: CASSLTAHNEQFF.

Note on this clone: Other DNA sequences within the sample encode an identical CDR3. CDR3 DNA: TGTGCCAGCAAGTCAGCGAACACTGAAGCTTTCTTT. Amino acid sequence: CASKSANTEAFF. The V and J genes are TRBV25-1 and TRBJ1-1; D call uncertain. Germline assignment: CDR1 MGHDK and CDR2 SYGVNS. V dropped 7 bases and J dropped 1 base, with 7 bases sitting between them. CDR3 length: 12 amino acids.

The genes are TRBV6-4 and TRBJ2-7; tentatively, D is TRBD1 (6 bases). The CDR3 has 14 residues. V was cut by 4 bases and J by 3 bases, with 13 bases left in between. The germline V gene has CDR1 MRHNA and CDR2 SNTAGT. Here the CDR3 reads CASSGAGAIYEQYF. Here the CDR3 DNA reads TGTGCCAGCAGTGGGGCAGGGGCAATCTACGAGCAGTACTTC.

This rearrangement joins TRBV29-1 to TRBJ2-7; D not certain. Trimming cost V 6 bases and J 2 bases, with 14 bases left between them. Germline V gene data show CDR1 as SQVTM and CDR2 as ANQGSEA. This CDR3 contains 13 residues. In DNA form, the CDR3 reads TGCAGCGTCCACCTGGCGAGTGCCTACGAGCAGTACTTC. Translation gives CSVHLASAYEQYF.